This T cell receptor beta chain was identified during a study of blood T cell repertoires in COVID-19. For the study at large: Spain, Italy and the United States supplied samples that represented acute and convalescent COVID-19. PBMCs, B-cell-depleted T cells, or T cells were the source of the cDNA or gDNA that made up the material.

The germline V and J ends were trimmed by 0 bases and 8 bases, with 18 bases remaining between them. This CDR3 is built from 16 residues. The V gene's germline CDR1 is SGHNT and CDR2 YYREEE (reference sequence). Assay: immunoSEQ multiplex PCR; the TCRdb copy retains only in-frame clones and omits some. The top ten hold approximately 4% of the sample, which has 200,000 to 250,000 clones, 82% seen once. This TCR was recovered from a woman over 75 with acute or convalescent COVID-19. Sequenced input: peripheral blood. The V and J genes are TRBV5-4 and TRBJ2-1; D uncertain. CDR3 protein: CASSLAGLRAGHEQFF. Written as DNA, the CDR3 is TGTGCCAGCAGCTTGGCCGGCTTACGAGCAGGTCATGAGCAGTTCTTC.